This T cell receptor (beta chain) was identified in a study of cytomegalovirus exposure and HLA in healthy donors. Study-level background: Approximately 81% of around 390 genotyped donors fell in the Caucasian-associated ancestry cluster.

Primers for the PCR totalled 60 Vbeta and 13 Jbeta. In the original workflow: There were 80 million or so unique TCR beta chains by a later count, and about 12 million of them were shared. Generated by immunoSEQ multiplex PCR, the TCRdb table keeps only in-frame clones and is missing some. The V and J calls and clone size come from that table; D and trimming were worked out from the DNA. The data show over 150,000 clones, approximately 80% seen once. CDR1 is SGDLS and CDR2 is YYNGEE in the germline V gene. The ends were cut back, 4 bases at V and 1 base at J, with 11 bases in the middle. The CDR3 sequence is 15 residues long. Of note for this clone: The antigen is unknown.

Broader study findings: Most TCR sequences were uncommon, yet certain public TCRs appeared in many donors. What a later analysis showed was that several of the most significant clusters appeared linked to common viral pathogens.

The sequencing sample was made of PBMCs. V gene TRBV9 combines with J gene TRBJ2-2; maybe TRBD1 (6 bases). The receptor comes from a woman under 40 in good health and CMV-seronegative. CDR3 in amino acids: CASSRQVMNTGELFF. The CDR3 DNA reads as TGTGCCAGCAGCCGACAGGTCATGAACACCGGGGAGCTGTTTTTT. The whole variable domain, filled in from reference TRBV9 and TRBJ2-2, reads DSGVTQTPKHLITATGQRVTLRCSPRSGDLSVYWYQQSLDQGLQFLIQYYNGEERAKGNILERFSAQQFPDLHSELNLSSLELGDSALYFCASSRQVMNTGELFFGEGSRLTVL.